Below are 7 T cell receptor beta chains sequenced from a single sample in a study of Graves' ophthalmopathy and Graves' hyperthyroidism. RNA served as the template for amplifying TCR beta CDR3 regions. RT-PCR was first run with HTBI primers, then multiplex PCR in a second round. TCRdb processed the multiplex PCR reads anew with MiXCR; each CDR3 protein has one entry. The top ten clones hold about 4.1% of a sample with about 590,000 distinct CDR3 sequences, under 40% of them seen once. What was sequenced was peripheral blood or thyroid tissue (not recorded which). These receptors came from an adult man with Graves' hyperthyroidism.

This clonotype was detected many times. The chain joins TRBV10-3 to TRBJ2-7; D call uncertain. Germline values: CDR1 ENHRY, CDR2 SYGVKD. The CDR3 has 13 amino acids. The germline V and J ends were trimmed by 2 bases and 3 bases, with 8 bases remaining between them. The CDR3 DNA sequence: TGTGCCATCAGTGAGGGACCAGACTACGAGCAGTACTTC. Its protein product is CAISEGPDYEQYF.

This clonotype came up many times. This chain uses TRBV6-1 with TRBJ1-5, with 7 nucleotides matching TRBD1. This CDR3 contains 15 residues. Unmatched junction bases numbered 8, after V lost 5 bases and J lost 4 bases. The germline gives CDR1 MNHNS, CDR2 SASEGT. This CDR3 reads CASSTGTELNQPQHF. CDR3 bases: TGTGCCAGCAGTACAGGGACAGAATTAAATCAGCCCCAGCATTTT.

This clonotype has more than one count but fewer than ten. The V call is TRBV12-3 or TRBV12-4, the J call TRBJ1-5, with TRBD1 matching 8 bases. V shed 6 bases, J shed 9 bases, and the junction held 13 bases outside the gene matches. The CDR3 has 15 residues. Here the CDR3 reads CASSPIPRQGMPQHF. The CDR3 coding sequence is TGTGCCAGCAGCCCAATCCCGAGACAGGGGATGCCCCAGCATTTT.

This clonotype was detected many times. The J gene is TRBJ2-5, the V gene TRBV5-1; the D gene is possibly TRBD2 (5 bases). The CDR3 covers 14 residues. Trimming took off 4 bases at V and 0 bases at J, with 10 bases between the two ends. Germline assignment: CDR1 SGHRS and CDR2 YFSETQ. The CDR3 region has the DNA TGCGCCAGCAGCACCCGGGGTGACCAAGAGACCCAGTACTTC. The encoded protein is CASSTRGDQETQYF.

This clonotype was found a few times. The chain uses TRBV18 and TRBJ1-2, with a tentative D call TRBD1 (6 bases). Trimming pared 3 bases from V and 4 bases from J, leaving 9 bases between. This CDR3 has 13 amino acids. Germline lookup yields CDR1 KGHSH and CDR2 LQKENI. CDR3 residues: CASSPRDIYGYTF. CDR3 coding DNA: TGTGCCAGCTCACCGCGGGACATCTATGGCTACACCTTC.

This clonotype was observed many times. This chain connects TRBV14 to TRBJ1-6; D is unresolved. CDR3 length equals 15 residues. V shed 4 bases and J shed 6 bases, with 13 bases lying between them. Per the germline V gene, CDR1 is SGHDN and CDR2 is FVKESK. The chain's CDR3 is CASSPTRTVNSPLHF. The CDR3 DNA is TGTGCCAGCAGCCCTACCCGAACTGTTAATTCACCCCTCCACTTT.

This clonotype was counted ten times or more. The CDR3 spells CAISESMRQVPSYEQYF. Written as DNA, the CDR3 is TGTGCCATCAGTGAGTCGATGAGACAGGTCCCCTCCTACGAGCAGTACTTC. V usage is TRBV10-3 and J usage is TRBJ2-7, with D possibly matching TRBD1 (6 bases). Looked up from germline, CDR1 is ENHRY and CDR2 is SYGVKD. The V gene lost 0 bases and the J gene lost 0 bases, with 15 bases spanning the gap. The CDR3 runs to 17 residues.